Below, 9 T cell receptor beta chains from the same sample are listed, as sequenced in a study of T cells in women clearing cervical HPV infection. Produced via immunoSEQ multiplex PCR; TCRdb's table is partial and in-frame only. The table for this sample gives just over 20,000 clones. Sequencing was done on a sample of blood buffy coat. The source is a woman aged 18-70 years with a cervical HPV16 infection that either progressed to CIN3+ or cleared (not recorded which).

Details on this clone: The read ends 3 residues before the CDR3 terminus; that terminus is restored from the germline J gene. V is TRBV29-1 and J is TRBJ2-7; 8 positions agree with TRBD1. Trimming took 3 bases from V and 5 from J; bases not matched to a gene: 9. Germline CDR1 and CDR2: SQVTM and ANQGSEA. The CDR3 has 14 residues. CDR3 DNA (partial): TGCAGCGTTGACCGGACAGGGAATTTCGACGAG. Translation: CSVDRTGNFDE. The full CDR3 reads CSVDRTGNFDEQYF.

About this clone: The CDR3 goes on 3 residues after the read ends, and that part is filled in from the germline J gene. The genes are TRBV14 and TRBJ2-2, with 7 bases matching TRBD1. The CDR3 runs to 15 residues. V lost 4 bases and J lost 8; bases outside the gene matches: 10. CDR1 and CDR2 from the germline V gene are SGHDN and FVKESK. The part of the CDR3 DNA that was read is TGTGCCAGCAGCCCGACAGGGTTGGGGAGAGGGGAG. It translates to CASSPTGLGRGE. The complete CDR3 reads CASSPTGLGRGELFF.

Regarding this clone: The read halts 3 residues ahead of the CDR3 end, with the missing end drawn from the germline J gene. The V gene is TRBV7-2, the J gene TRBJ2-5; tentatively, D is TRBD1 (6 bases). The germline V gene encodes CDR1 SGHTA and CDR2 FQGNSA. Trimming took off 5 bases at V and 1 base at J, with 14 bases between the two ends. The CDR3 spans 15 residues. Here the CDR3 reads CASSPGLGAQETQYF. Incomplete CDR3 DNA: TGTGCCAGCAGCCCAGGCCTGGGGGCCCAAGAGACC.

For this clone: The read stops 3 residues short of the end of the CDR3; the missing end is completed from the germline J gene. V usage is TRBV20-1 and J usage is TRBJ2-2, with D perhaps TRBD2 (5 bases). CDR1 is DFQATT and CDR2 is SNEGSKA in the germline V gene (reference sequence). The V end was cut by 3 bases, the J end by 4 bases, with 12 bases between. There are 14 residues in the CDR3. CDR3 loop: CSARPSRVTGELFF. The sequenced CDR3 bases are TGCAGTGCTAGGCCTAGCCGAGTCACCGGGGAG.

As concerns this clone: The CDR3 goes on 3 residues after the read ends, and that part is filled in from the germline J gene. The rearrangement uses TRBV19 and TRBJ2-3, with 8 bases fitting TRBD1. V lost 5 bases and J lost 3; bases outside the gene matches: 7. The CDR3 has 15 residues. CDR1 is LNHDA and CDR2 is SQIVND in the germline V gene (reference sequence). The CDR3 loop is CASSGTGSLTDTQYF. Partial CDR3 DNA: TGTGCCAGTAGTGGGACAGGATCATTAACAGATACG.

The DNA read from the CDR3 is TGTGCCAGCAGCTGGGGACAGAGCCCTCCG. This gives the protein CASSWGQSPP. The entire CDR3 protein reads CASSWGQSPPQYF. The V and J genes are TRBV5-6 and TRBJ2-3; 7 nucleotides align to TRBD1. From the germline J gene comes the end of the CDR3, since the read stops 3 residues before it. This CDR3 is built from 13 residues. Germline V lookup: CDR1 SGHDT, CDR2 YYEEEE. The complete variable domain, with remaining parts taken from reference TRBV5-6 and TRBJ2-3, reads DAGVTQSPTHLIKTRGQQVTLRCSPKSGHDTVSWYQQALGQGPQFIFQYYEEEERQRGNFPDRFSGHQFPNYSSELNVNALLLGDSALYLCASSWGQSPPQYFGPGTRLTVL.

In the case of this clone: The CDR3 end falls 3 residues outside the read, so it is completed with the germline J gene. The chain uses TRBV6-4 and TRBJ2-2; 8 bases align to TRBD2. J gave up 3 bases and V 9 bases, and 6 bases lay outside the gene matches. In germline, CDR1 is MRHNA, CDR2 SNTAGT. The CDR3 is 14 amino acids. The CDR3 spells CASKRTSHTGELFF. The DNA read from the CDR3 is TGTGCCAGTAAACGGACTAGCCACACCGGGGAG.

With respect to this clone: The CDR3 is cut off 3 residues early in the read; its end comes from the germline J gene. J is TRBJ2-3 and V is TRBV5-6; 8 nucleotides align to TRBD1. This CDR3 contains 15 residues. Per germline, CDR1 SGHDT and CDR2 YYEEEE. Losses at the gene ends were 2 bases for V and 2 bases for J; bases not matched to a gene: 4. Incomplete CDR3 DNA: TGTGCCAGCAGCTTAACGGACAGGGACACAGATACG. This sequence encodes CASSLTDRDTDT. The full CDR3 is CASSLTDRDTDTQYF.

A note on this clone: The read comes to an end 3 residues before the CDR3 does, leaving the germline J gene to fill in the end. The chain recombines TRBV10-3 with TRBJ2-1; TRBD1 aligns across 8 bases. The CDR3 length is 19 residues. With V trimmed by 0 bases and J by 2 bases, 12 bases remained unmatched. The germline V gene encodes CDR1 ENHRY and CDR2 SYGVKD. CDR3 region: CAISESSAGDRGTYNEQFF. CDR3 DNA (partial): TGTGCCATCAGTGAGTCCAGCGCGGGTGACAGGGGAACCTACAATGAG.